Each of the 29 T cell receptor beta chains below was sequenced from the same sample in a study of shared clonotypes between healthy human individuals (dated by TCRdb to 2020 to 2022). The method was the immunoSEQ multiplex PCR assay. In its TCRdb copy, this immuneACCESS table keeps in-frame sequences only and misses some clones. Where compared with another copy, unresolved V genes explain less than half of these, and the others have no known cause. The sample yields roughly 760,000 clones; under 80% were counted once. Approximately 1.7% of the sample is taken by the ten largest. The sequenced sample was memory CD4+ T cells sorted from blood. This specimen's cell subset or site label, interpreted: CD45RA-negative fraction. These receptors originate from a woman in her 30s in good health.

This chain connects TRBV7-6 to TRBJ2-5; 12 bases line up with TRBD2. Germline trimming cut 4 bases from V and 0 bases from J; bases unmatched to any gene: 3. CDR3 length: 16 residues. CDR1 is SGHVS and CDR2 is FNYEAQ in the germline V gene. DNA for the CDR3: TGTGCCAGCAGCTCCCTAGCGGGGGGGTACCAAGAGACCCAGTACTTC. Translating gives CASSSLAGGYQETQYF.

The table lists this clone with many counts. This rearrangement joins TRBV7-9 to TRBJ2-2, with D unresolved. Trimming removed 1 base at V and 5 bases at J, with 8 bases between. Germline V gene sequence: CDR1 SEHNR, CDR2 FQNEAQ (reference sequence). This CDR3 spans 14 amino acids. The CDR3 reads CASSLDRRTGELFF. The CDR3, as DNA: TGTGCCAGCAGCTTAGATAGGCGGACCGGGGAGCTGTTTTTT.

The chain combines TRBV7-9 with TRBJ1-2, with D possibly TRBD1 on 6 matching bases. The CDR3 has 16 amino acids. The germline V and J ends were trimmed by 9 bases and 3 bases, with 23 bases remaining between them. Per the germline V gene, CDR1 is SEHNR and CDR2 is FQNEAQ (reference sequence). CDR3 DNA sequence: TGTGCCAGTTCCCCGGGACATTTCACGACGGACTATGGCTACACCTTC. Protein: CASSPGHFTTDYGYTF.

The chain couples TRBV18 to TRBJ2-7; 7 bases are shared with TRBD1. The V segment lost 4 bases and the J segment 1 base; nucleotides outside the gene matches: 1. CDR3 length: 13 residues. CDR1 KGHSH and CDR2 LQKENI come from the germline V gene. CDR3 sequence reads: CASSRDSSYEQYF. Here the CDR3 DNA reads TGTGCCAGCTCACGGGACAGTTCCTACGAGCAGTACTTC. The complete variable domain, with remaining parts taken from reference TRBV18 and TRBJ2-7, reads NAGVMQNPRHLVRRRGQEARLRCSPMKGHSHVYWYRQLPEEGLKFMVYLQKENIIDESGMPKERFSAEFPKEGPSILRIQQVVRGDSAAYFCASSRDSSYEQYFGPGTRLTVT.

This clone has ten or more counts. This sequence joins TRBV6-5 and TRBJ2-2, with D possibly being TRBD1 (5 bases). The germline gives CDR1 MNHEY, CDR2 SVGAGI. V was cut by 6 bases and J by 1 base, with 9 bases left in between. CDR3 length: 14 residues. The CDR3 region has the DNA TGTGCCAGCAGAAAAACAGGGAACACCGGGGAGCTGTTTTTT. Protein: CASRKTGNTGELFF.

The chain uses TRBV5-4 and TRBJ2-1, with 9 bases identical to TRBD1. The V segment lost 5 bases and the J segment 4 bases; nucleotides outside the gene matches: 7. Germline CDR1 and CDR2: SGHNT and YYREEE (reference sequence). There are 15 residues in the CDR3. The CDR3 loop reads CASRRTGGSYNEQFF. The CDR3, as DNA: TGTGCCAGCAGACGCACAGGGGGCTCGTACAATGAGCAGTTCTTC.

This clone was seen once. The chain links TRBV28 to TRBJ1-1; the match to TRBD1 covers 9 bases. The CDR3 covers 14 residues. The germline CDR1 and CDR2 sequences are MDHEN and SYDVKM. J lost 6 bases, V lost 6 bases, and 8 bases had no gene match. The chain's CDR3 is CASSSGDRDAEAFF. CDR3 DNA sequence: TGTGCCAGCAGCTCAGGGGACAGGGATGCTGAAGCTTTCTTT.

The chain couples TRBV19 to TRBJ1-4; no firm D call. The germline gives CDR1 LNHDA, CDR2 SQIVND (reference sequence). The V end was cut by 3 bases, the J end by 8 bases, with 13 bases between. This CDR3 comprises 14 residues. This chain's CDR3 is CASSILGNGEKLFF. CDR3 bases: TGTGCCAGTAGTATTTTGGGGAACGGAGAAAAACTGTTTTTT.

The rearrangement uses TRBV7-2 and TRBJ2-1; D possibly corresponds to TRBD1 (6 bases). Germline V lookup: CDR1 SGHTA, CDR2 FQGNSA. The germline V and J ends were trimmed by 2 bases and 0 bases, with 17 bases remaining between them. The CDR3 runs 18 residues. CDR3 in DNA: TGTGCCAGCAGCTTATACCCCATACAAGGGGGCTCCTACAATGAGCAGTTCTTC. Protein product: CASSLYPIQGGSYNEQFF. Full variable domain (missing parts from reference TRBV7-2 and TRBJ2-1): GAGVSQSPSNKVTEKGKDVELRCDPISGHTALYWYRQSLGQGLEFLIYFQGNSAPDKSGLPSDRFSAERTGGSVSTLTIQRTQQEDSAVYLCASSLYPIQGGSYNEQFFGPGTRLTVL.

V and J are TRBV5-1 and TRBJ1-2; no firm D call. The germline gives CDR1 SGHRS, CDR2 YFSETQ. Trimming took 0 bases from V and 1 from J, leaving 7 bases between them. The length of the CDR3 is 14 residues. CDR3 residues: CASSLDGVNYGYTF. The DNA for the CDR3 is TGCGCCAGCAGCTTGGATGGGGTTAACTATGGCTACACCTTC.

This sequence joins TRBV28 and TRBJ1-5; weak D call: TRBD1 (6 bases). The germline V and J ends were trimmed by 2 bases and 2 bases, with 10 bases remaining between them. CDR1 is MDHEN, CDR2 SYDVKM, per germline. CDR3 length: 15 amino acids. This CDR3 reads CASSLTGSGNQPQHF. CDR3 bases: TGTGCCAGCAGTTTAACAGGGTCGGGCAATCAGCCCCAGCATTTT.

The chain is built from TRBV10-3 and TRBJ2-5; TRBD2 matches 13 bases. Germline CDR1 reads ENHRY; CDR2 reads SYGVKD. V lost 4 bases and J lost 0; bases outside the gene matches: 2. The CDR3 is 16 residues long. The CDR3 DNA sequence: TGTGCCATCAGTGGGGGACTAGCGGGGCACCAAGAGACCCAGTACTTC. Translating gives CAISGGLAGHQETQYF.

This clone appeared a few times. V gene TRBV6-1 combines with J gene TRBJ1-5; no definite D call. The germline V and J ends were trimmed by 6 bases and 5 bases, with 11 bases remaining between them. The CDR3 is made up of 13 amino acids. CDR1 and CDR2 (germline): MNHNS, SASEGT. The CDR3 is CASSFGEDQPQHF. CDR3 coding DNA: TGTGCCAGCAGCTTTGGCGAGGATCAGCCCCAGCATTTT.

Here the CDR3 DNA reads TGTGCCAGCAGCCAGATAGGGGGGGGCAATGAGCAGTTCTTC. This sequence encodes CASSQIGGGNEQFF. The chain combines TRBV14 with TRBJ2-1; a weak D match, TRBD2 (7 bases). From germline, CDR1 is SGHDN and CDR2 FVKESK. The V gene lost 3 bases and the J gene lost 6 bases, with 12 bases spanning the gap. This CDR3 is 14 amino acids long.

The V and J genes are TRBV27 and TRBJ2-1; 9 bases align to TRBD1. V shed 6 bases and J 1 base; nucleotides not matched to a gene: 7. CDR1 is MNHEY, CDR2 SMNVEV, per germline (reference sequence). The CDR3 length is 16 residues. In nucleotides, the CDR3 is TGTGCCAGCAGATCCTCCGGGACAGGGTCCTACAATGAGCAGTTCTTC. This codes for CASRSSGTGSYNEQFF.

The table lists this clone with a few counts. As DNA, the CDR3 is TGCGCCAGCAGCTTGTGGCCAGGGGAGCATGGCTACACCTTC. Amino acids: CASSLWPGEHGYTF. The chain couples TRBV5-1 to TRBJ1-2, with D possibly being TRBD1 (6 bases). CDR3 length equals 14 residues. Germline V gene sequence: CDR1 SGHRS, CDR2 YFSETQ. Trimming left V 1 base short and J 6 bases short, with 13 bases between.

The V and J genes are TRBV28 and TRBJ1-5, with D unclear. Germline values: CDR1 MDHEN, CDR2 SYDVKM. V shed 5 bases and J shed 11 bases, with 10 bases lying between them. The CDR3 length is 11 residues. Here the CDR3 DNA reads TGTGCCAGCAGTCCCAATTGGGCCCAGCATTTT. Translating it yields CASSPNWAQHF.

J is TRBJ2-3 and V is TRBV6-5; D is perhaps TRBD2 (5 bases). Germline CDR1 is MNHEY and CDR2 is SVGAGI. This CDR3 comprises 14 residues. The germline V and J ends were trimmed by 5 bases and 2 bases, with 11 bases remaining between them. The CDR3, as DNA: TGTGCCAGCAGTCGGAGAGCGGACACAGATACGCAGTATTTT. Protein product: CASSRRADTDTQYF.

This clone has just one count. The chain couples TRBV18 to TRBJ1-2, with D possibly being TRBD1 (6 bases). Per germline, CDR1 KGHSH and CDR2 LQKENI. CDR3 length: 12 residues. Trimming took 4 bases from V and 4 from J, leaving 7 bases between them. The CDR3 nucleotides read TGTGCCAGCTCACAGGACAGCTATGGCTACACCTTC. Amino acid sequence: CASSQDSYGYTF.

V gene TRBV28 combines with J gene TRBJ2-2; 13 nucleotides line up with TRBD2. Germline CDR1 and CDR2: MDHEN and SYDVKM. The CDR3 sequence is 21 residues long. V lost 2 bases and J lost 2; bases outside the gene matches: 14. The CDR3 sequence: CASSLPFLIGLAGVNTGELFF. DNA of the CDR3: TGTGCCAGCAGTTTACCCTTTTTGATAGGACTAGCGGGGGTAAACACCGGGGAGCTGTTTTTT.

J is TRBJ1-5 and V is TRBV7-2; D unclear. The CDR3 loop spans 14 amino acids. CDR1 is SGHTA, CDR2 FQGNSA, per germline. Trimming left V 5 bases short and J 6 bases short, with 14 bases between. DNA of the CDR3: TGTGCCAGCAGCGCCGTGATTATCCGTCAGCCCCAGCATTTT. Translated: CASSAVIIRQPQHF.

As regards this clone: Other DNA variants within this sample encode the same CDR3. The CDR3 DNA reads as TGTGCCAGCAGTTTATCTACAGGGAACGGCTACACCTTC. Translated: CASSLSTGNGYTF. This rearrangement joins TRBV28 to TRBJ1-2; D might be TRBD1 (6 bases). Germline V CDR1 and CDR2: MDHEN, SYDVKM. Trimming took 1 base from V and 8 from J, leaving 11 bases between them. The CDR3 is 13 residues long.

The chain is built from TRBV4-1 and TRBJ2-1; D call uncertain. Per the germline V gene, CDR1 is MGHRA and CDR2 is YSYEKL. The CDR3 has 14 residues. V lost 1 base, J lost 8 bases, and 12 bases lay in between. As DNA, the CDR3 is TGCGCCAGCAGCCAAGTGGGTAGTAGGGATGAGCAGTTCTTC. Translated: CASSQVGSRDEQFF.

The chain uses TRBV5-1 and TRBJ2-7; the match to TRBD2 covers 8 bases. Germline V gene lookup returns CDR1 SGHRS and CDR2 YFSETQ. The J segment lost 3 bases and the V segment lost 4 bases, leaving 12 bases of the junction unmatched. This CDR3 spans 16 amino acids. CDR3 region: CASSPDPAGVVYEQYF. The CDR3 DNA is TGCGCCAGCAGCCCGGATCCAGCGGGAGTTGTCTACGAGCAGTACTTC. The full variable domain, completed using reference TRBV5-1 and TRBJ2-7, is KAGVTQTPRYLIKTRGQQVTLSCSPISGHRSVSWYQQTPGQGLQFLFEYFSETQRNKGNFPGRFSGRQFSNSRSEMNVSTLELGDSALYLCASSPDPAGVVYEQYFGPGTRLTVT.

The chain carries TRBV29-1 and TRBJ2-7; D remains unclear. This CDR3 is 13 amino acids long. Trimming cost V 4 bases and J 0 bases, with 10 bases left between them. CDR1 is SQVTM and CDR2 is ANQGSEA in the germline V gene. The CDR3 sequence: CSVGRSYSYEQYF. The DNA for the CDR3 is TGCAGCGTTGGTCGTTCCTACTCCTACGAGCAGTACTTC.

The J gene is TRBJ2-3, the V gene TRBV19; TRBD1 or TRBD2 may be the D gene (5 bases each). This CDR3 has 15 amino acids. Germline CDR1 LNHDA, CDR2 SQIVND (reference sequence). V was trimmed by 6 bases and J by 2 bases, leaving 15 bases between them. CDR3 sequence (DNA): TGTGCCAGTAGGAATCGGGACGGCCCCACAGATACGCAGTATTTT. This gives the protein CASRNRDGPTDTQYF. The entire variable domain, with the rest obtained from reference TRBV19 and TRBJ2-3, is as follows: DGGITQSPKYLFRKEGQNVTLSCEQNLNHDAMYWYRQDPGQGLRLIYYSQIVNDFQKGDIAEGYSVSREKKESFPLTVTSAQKNPTAFYLCASRNRDGPTDTQYFGPGTRLTVL.

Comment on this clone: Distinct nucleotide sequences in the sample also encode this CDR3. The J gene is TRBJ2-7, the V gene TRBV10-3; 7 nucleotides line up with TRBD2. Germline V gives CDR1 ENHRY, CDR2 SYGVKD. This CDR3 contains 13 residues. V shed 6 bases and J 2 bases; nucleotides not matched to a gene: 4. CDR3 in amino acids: CAISLAETYEQYF. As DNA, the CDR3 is TGTGCCATCAGCCTAGCGGAGACCTACGAGCAGTACTTC.

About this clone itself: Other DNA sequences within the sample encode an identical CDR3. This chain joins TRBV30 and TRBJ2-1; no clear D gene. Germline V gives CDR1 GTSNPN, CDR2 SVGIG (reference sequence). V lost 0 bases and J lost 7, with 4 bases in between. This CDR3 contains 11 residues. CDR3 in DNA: TGTGCCTGGAGTGTTCGGAATGAGCAGTTCTTC. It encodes CAWSVRNEQFF.

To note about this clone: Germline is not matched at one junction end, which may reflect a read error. This CDR3 reads CASSPRASGSRDTQYF. CDR3 DNA: TGTGCCAGCAGCCCCCGGGCTAGCGGGAGCAGAGATACGCAGTATTTT. The rearrangement joins TRBV9 to TRBJ2-3; TRBD2 agrees at 10 bases. The CDR3 is made up of 16 amino acids. Looked up from germline, CDR1 is SGDLS and CDR2 is YYNGEE.